Following are 14 T cell receptor beta chains from one sample sequenced in a study of T-cell memory formation after mild COVID-19. Via MiXCR, TCRdb re-called the 5' RACE reads, giving one row per CDR3 protein. The sample records over 350,000 distinct CDR3 sequences, roughly a quarter being singletons. The sequenced sample consisted of PBMCs or a T cell subset sorted from them (not recorded which). Every receptor here comes from an adult woman who had mild COVID-19 (a few samples of this study predate the infection). Cell type and time point are not known.

This clonotype occurred many times. The chain combines TRBV20-1 with TRBJ1-4, with D unclear. Germline-derived CDR1 and CDR2 are DFQATT and SNEGSKA (reference sequence). V lost 0 bases to trimming and J lost 8 bases, with 16 bases between them. The CDR3 is 15 residues long. Here the CDR3 reads CSARDWLPGGEKLFF. Here the CDR3 DNA reads TGCAGTGCTAGAGATTGGCTCCCCGGTGGAGAAAAACTGTTTTTT.

The V and J genes are TRBV20-1 and TRBJ1-5, with D unresolved. CDR1 is DFQATT, CDR2 SNEGSKA, per germline (reference sequence). There are 17 residues in the CDR3. V gave up 6 bases and J gave up 0 bases, with 21 bases separating them. The CDR3 bases are TGCAGTGCGGTCCCCAACCCGCCACCCTATAGCAATCAGCCCCAGCATTTT. Translation: CSAVPNPPPYSNQPQHF.

This clonotype showed up just a few times. The chain carries TRBV23-1 and TRBJ2-3; D is undetermined. TRBV23-1 is sorted into the ORF group, with uncertain function. This CDR3 is built from 14 residues. V shed 7 bases and J shed 3 bases, with 14 bases lying between them. The DNA for the CDR3 is TGCGCCAGCACCTCCCGGCGCAGGACAGATACGCAGTATTTT. It encodes CASTSRRRTDTQYF.

The V call is TRBV11-2, the J call TRBJ2-5; D is unresolved. V dropped 5 bases and J dropped 2 bases, with 12 bases sitting between them. The CDR3 length is 14 residues. Germline V gene data show CDR1 as SGHAT and CDR2 as FQNNGV. CDR3 loop: CASSPYRGQETQYF. The CDR3 DNA is TGTGCCAGCAGCCCCTACCGAGGTCAAGAGACCCAGTACTTC.

V usage is TRBV7-8 and J usage is TRBJ2-5; 8 positions agree with TRBD2. The CDR3 sequence is 14 residues long. The junction had 2 bases not matched to a gene; V was cut back by 1 base and J by 4 bases. The germline gives CDR1 SGHVS, CDR2 FQNEAQ. The DNA of the CDR3 is TGTGCCAGCAGCTTAGGCGGGGGGCTAGAGACCCAGTACTTC. This codes for CASSLGGGLETQYF. The full variable domain, with the rest looked up from reference TRBV7-8 and TRBJ2-5, is GAGVSQSPRYKVAKRGQDVALRCDPISGHVSLFWYQQALGQGPEFLTYFQNEAQLDKSGLPSDRFFAERPEGSVSTLKIQRTQQEDSAVYLCASSLGGGLETQYFGPGTRLLVL.

The chain uses TRBV12-3 or TRBV12-4 and TRBJ1-2, with 7 bases aligning to TRBD1. Trimming cost V 7 bases and J 4 bases; bases outside gene matches: 12. This CDR3 is 15 amino acids long. CDR3 bases: TGTGCCAGCAATAATGGCAGGGGGATCGGCTATGGCTACACCTTC. Translated, it gives CASNNGRGIGYGYTF.

This clonotype was detected only a few times. The chain recombines TRBV6-1 with TRBJ1-1; the D gene is possibly TRBD1 (6 bases). V lost 4 bases to trimming and J lost 6 bases, with 15 bases between them. Looked up from germline, CDR1 is MNHNS and CDR2 is SASEGT. This CDR3 is 14 amino acids long. CDR3 residues: CASSADSEEAEAFF. The DNA of the CDR3 is TGTGCCAGCAGTGCGGACAGCGAGGAGGCTGAAGCTTTCTTT.

The chain is built from TRBV13 and TRBJ2-7; D might be TRBD2 (5 bases). Germline assignment: CDR1 PRHDT and CDR2 FYEKMQ (reference sequence). V dropped 5 bases and J dropped 6 bases, with 20 bases sitting between them. The CDR3 runs 15 residues. The CDR3 region is CASSHRNSGSSEQYF. The CDR3 region has the DNA TGTGCCAGCAGCCACAGAAATTCGGGGTCGTCCGAGCAGTACTTC.

The CDR3 loop reads CAWNEFWTGNTEAFF. CDR3 DNA sequence: TGTGCCTGGAATGAGTTCTGGACAGGGAACACTGAAGCTTTCTTT. The chain uses TRBV30 and TRBJ1-1; 7 bases fit TRBD1. The ends lost 4 bases at V and 1 base at J; junction bases unmatched: 9. The germline V gene has CDR1 GTSNPN and CDR2 SVGIG (reference sequence). The CDR3 loop spans 15 amino acids.

This chain connects TRBV7-9 to TRBJ1-1, with no clear D. V dropped 6 bases and J dropped 7 bases, with 18 bases sitting between them. Per the germline V gene, CDR1 is SEHNR and CDR2 is FQNEAQ (reference sequence). This CDR3 region has 14 residues. The DNA of the CDR3 is TGTGCCAGCAGTTCACCGGGCCAGTCAATTGAAGCTTTCTTT. This gives the protein CASSSPGQSIEAFF.

This clonotype was detected a few times. The CDR3 DNA sequence: TGCGCCAGCAGCCCCACGGGGGACGGTAAAGAGACCCAGTACTTC. Its protein product is CASSPTGDGKETQYF. The chain links TRBV5-1 to TRBJ2-5, with TRBD2 as a possible D gene (6 bases). Trimming shortened V by 4 bases and J by 3 bases, and 16 bases separated the two germline ends. CDR3 length equals 15 residues. Per the germline V gene, CDR1 is SGHRS and CDR2 is YFSETQ.

This clonotype was observed a few times. V gene TRBV7-6 combines with J gene TRBJ2-7; 11 bases fit TRBD1. CDR3 length equals 15 residues. V was pared by 3 bases and J by 2 bases, with 3 bases of the junction left unmatched. CDR1 is SGHVS, CDR2 FNYEAQ, per germline. The CDR3: CASSFGTGGAYEQYF. CDR3 nucleotides: TGTGCCAGCAGCTTTGGGACAGGGGGGGCCTACGAGCAGTACTTC. The whole variable domain, filled in from reference TRBV7-6 and TRBJ2-7, reads GAGVSQSPRYKVTKRGQDVALRCDPISGHVSLYWYRQALGQGPEFLTYFNYEAQQDKSGLPNDRFSAERPEGSISTLTIQRTEQRDSAMYRCASSFGTGGAYEQYFGPGTRLTVT.

This rearrangement joins TRBV7-9 to TRBJ2-1; 11 bases line up with TRBD1. Germline CDR1 SEHNR, CDR2 FQNEAQ (reference sequence). This CDR3 region has 15 residues. V shed 5 bases, J shed 6 bases, and the junction held 6 bases outside the gene matches. The CDR3 protein is CASSRTGTGGNEQFF. The CDR3 bases are TGTGCCAGCAGCCGGACCGGGACAGGGGGCAATGAGCAGTTCTTC.

The chain carries TRBV7-3 and TRBJ1-1; D possibly corresponds to TRBD1 (6 bases). Trimming left V 5 bases short and J 3 bases short, with 16 bases between. In germline, CDR1 is SGHTA, CDR2 FQGTGA. This CDR3 region has 15 residues. As DNA, the CDR3 is TGTGCCAGCAGCGAGAGTAGCAGGGGTCACACTGAAGCTTTCTTT. Protein product: CASSESSRGHTEAFF.